These 6 T cell receptor beta chains originate from one sample sequenced in a study of T cells after yellow fever vaccination (dated by TCRdb to about 2019). Library prep was done by 5' RACE. Sequenced on an Illumina NovaSeq 6000. Through fastp at Q25 and MiXCR, TCRdb rebuilt clones from the public reads, retaining in-frame beta chains. Records with the same CDR3 protein are collapsed into one entry carrying the most frequent genes and DNA. The sample table shows fewer than 500,000 distinct CDR3 sequences, and roughly a sixth are seen once. The ten largest account for roughly a sixth of the sample. What the treatment or condition label conveys for this sample: live attenuated yellow fever vaccine strain. Material: PBMCs, obtained before the yellow fever booster vaccination. Receptors originate from a man aged 18 to 29 who received the YFV17D yellow fever vaccine.

This clonotype was observed many times. The chain recombines TRBV5-1 with TRBJ2-1, with D possibly being TRBD1 (6 bases). CDR3 length equals 12 residues. The V gene lost 5 bases and the J gene lost 5 bases, with 8 bases spanning the gap. Germline V CDR1 and CDR2: SGHRS, YFSETQ. Here the CDR3 DNA reads TGCGCCAGCAGGGACAGCCACAATGAGCAGTTCTTC. It specifies CASRDSHNEQFF.

The chain carries TRBV6-1 and TRBJ2-3; 12 bases are a match to TRBD2. Per germline, CDR1 MNHNS and CDR2 SASEGT. The trim removed 6 bases at V and 7 bases at J, leaving 14 bases unmatched. The CDR3 runs 17 residues. This CDR3 reads CASSSGLAGPYMYTQYF. The CDR3 DNA reads TGTGCCAGCAGCTCAGGACTAGCGGGGCCCTACATGTATACGCAGTATTTT.

This clonotype was detected a few times. This rearrangement joins TRBV5-6 to TRBJ1-4; D is undetermined. The CDR3 is 18 amino acids. Trimming stripped 0 bases from V and 2 bases from J, with 17 bases between. CDR1 is SGHDT, CDR2 YYEEEE, per germline. The CDR3 nucleotides read TGTGCCAGCAGCTTGGTAGGCACCCTCGCGAGGACTAATGAAAAACTGTTTTTT. Translated, it gives CASSLVGTLARTNEKLFF. The complete variable domain, with remaining parts taken from reference TRBV5-6 and TRBJ1-4, reads DAGVTQSPTHLIKTRGQQVTLRCSPKSGHDTVSWYQQALGQGPQFIFQYYEEEERQRGNFPDRFSGHQFPNYSSELNVNALLLGDSALYLCASSLVGTLARTNEKLFFGSGTQLSVL.

V and J are TRBV20-1 and TRBJ1-1; TRBD1 matches at 9 bases. The V segment lost 4 bases and the J segment 1 base; nucleotides outside the gene matches: 4. Per germline, CDR1 DFQATT and CDR2 SNEGSKA (reference sequence). The CDR3 length is 14 residues. In nucleotides, the CDR3 is TGCAGTGCTAACCCGGGACAGGGGAACACTGAAGCTTTCTTT. This translates into CSANPGQGNTEAFF.

The V call is TRBV4-2, the J call TRBJ2-1, with 7 bases identical to TRBD2. The germline V gene has CDR1 LGHNA and CDR2 YNFKEQ. Trimming at V came to 2 bases and at J to 5 bases, leaving 3 bases not matched to a gene. The CDR3 runs 14 residues. The CDR3 bases are TGTGCCAGCAGCCAACCTAGCGGCGACAATGAGCAGTTCTTC. Encoded protein: CASSQPSGDNEQFF.

The chain's CDR3 is CASSLTGLMGTEAFF. In DNA form, the CDR3 reads TGTGCCAGCAGCTTAACCGGCTTAATGGGCACTGAAGCTTTCTTT. This sequence joins TRBV7-2 and TRBJ1-1; D is ambiguous. Germline CDR1 reads SGHTA; CDR2 reads FQGNSA. V lost 2 bases and J lost 4, with 14 bases in between. This CDR3 spans 15 amino acids.